This T cell receptor beta chain was found in a study of regulatory T cells in long-lasting Graves disease. Indicated time point: newly diagnosed GD, antithyroid drugs for less than 3 months. RNA extracted from PBMCs served as the sequencing template. HTBI primers from iRepertoire and Arm-PCR of CDR3 regions yielded the TCR beta libraries. TCRdb reprocessed the multiplex PCR reads via MiXCR and lists one record per CDR3 protein. The data hold hundreds of thousands of distinct CDR3 sequences, with approximately 12% observed a single time. Note on this clonotype: Its antigen is not known.

Findings and limits, study-wide: Peripheral blood was the sole material, not thyroid tissue. Persistent Graves' patients possessed reduced TCR diversity relative to recently diagnosed ones.

This sample was shared with a second study, whose subject was T cells in Graves' hyperthyroidism and ophthalmopathy.

This clonotype originated in a woman aged 25 to 39 with Graves disease. Material: peripheral blood mononuclear cells (PBMCs), obtained at new diagnosis, from a patient treated with antithyroid drugs.

The CDR3 is CSASKAGPSYEQYF. CDR3 bases: TGCAGTGCAAGTAAAGCGGGGCCCTCCTACGAGCAGTACTTC. V and J are TRBV20-1 and TRBJ2-7; 7 bases fit TRBD2. This CDR3 contains 14 residues. CDR1 and CDR2 (germline): DFQATT, SNEGSKA (reference sequence). Losses at the gene ends were 6 bases for V and 0 bases for J; bases not matched to a gene: 8.